This T cell receptor beta chain emerged from a study of T cells in Graves' hyperthyroidism and ophthalmopathy. General observations from the study: Blood also carried most thyroid clonotypes expanded above 0.001.

Newly diagnosed patients aged 18 to 65 had hyperthyroidism of under 2 months' duration. Diagnosis rested on symptoms, serum thyroxine and TRAb, thyroid ultrasound, and orbital computed tomography. With 6 bases clipped from V and 2 bases from J, the junction kept 4 bases outside the gene matches. CDR3 length: 15 residues. Looked up from germline, CDR1 is LNHDA and CDR2 is SQIVND (reference sequence). About this clonotype: Its specificity is unknown.

Amplified TCR beta CDR3 regions came from RNA transcripts. TCR CDR3 regions were first amplified by RT-PCR with HTBI primers. MiXCR, run by TCRdb on the multiplex PCR reads, gives a single entry per CDR3 protein. Of 500,000 to 750,000 distinct CDR3 sequences detected, 15% to 19% appear once; the ten largest clones hold roughly 7.3%. Input material: blood. J is TRBJ2-1 and V is TRBV19; 10 bases agree with TRBD2. This TCR was sampled from a woman between 25 and 40 years old with Graves' hyperthyroidism. The CDR3 DNA reads as TGTGCCAGTAGGCAAACTAGCGGGACCTACAATGAGCAGTTCTTC. Residues: CASRQTSGTYNEQFF.